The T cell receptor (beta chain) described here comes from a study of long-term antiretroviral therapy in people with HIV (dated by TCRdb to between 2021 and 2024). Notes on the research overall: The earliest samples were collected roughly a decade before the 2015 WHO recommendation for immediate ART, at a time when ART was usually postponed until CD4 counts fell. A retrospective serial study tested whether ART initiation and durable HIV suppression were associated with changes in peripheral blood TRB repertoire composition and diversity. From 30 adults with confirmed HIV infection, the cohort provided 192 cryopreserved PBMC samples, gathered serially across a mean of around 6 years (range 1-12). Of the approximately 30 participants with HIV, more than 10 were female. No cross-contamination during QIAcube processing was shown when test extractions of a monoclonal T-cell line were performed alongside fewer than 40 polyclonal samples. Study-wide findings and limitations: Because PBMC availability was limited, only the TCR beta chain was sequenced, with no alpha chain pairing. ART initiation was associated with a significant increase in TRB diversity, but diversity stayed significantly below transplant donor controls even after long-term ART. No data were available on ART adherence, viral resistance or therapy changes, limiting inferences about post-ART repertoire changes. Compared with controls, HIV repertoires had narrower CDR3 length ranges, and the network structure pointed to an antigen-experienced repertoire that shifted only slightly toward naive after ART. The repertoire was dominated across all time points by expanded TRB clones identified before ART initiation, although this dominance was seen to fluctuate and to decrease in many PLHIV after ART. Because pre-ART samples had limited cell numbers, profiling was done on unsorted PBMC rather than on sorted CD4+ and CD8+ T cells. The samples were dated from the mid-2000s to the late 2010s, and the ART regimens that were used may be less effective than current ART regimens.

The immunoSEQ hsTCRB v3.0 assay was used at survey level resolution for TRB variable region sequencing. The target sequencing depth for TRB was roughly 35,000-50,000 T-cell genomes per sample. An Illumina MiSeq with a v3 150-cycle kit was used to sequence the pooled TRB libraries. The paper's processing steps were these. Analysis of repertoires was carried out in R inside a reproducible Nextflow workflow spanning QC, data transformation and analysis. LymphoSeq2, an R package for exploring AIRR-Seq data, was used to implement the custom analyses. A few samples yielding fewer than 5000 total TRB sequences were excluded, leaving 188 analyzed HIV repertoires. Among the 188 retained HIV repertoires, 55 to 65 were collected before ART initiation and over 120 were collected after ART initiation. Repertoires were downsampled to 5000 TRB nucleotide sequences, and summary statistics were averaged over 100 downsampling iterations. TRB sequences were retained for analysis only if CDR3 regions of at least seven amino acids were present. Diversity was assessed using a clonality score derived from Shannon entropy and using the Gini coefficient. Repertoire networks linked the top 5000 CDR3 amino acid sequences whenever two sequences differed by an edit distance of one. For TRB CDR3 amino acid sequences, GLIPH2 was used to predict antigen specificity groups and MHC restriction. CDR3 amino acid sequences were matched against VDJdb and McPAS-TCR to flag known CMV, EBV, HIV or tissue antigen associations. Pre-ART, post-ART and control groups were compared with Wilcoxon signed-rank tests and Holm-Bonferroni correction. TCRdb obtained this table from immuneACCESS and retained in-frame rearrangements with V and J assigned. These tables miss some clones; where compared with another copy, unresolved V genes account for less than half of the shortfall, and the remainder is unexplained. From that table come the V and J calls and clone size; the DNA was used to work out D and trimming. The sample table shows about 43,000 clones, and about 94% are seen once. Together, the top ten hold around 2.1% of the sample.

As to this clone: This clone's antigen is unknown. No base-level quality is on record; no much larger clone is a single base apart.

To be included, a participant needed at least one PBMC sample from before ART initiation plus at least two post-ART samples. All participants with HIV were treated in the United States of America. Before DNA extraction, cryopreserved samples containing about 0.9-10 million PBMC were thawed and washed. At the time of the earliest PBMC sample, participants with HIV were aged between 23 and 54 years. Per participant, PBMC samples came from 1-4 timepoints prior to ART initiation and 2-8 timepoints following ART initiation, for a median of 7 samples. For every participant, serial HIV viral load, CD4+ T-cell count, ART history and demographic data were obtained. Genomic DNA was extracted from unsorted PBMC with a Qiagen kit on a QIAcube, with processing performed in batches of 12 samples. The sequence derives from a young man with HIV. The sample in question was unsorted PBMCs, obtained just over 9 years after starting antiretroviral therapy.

CDR3 protein: CASSRLVPGAYEQYV. Here is the DNA: TGCGCCAGCAGCAGACTAGTCCCGGGGGCATACGAGCAGTACGTC. The chain employs TRBV5-1 and TRBJ2-7; the D gene assignment is perhaps TRBD1 or TRBD2, with each matching 6 bases. Relative to germline, V is 4 bases shorter and J is 4 bases shorter, with 18 bases between their ends. CDR3 length: 15 amino acids, cysteine to valine. Only the CDR3 DNA is retained, 45 bases long and in frame from the first base. Sequences SGHRS (CDR1) and YFSETQ (CDR2) are obtained from the germline V gene.